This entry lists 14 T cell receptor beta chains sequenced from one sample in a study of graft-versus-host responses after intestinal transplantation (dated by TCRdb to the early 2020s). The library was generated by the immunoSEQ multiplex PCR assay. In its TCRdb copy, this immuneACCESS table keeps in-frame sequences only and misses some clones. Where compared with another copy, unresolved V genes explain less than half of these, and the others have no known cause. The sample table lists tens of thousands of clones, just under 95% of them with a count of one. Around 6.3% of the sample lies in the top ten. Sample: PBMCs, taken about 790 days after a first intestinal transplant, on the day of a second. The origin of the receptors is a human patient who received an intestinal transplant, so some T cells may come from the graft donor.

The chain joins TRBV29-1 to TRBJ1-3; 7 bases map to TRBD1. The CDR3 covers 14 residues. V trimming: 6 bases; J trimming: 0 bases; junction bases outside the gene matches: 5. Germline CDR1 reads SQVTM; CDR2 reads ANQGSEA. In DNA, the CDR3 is TGCAGCGTGCGGACAGGCTCCTCTGGAAACACCATATATTTT. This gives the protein CSVRTGSSGNTIYF. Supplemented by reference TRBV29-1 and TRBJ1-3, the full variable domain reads SAVISQKPSRDICQRGTSLTIQCQVDSQVTMMFWYRQQPGQSLTLIATANQGSEATYESGFVIDKFPISRPNLTFSTLTVSNMSPEDSSIYLCSVRTGSSGNTIYFGEGSWLTVV.

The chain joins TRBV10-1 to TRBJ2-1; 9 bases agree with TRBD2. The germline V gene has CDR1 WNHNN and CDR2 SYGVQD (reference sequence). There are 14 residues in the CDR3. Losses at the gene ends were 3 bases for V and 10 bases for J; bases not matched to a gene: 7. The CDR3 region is CASSESLGTSEQFF. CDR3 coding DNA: TGCGCCAGCAGTGAATCCCTCGGGACTAGCGAGCAGTTCTTC.

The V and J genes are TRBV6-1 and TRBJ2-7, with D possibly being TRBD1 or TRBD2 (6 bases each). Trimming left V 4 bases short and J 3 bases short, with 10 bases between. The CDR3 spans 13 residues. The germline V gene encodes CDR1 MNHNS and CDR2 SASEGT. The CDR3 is CASSARGGYEQYF. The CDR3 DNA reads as TGTGCCAGCAGTGCCAGGGGAGGCTACGAGCAGTACTTC.

The CDR3 coding sequence is TGTGCCAGCAGCCCAGGTTATCAAACGGGACTAGCGGAGGAGCAGTACTTC. It is translated as CASSPGYQTGLAEEQYF. The chain has TRBV5-4 and TRBJ2-7; 11 bases agree with TRBD2. CDR1 is SGHNT and CDR2 is YYREEE in the germline V gene (reference sequence). V lost 4 bases and J lost 7; bases outside the gene matches: 16. The CDR3 runs to 17 residues.

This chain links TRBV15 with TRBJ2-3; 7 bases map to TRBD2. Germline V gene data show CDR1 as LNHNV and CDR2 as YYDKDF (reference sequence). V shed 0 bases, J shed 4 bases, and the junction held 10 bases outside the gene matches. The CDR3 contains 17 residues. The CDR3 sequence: CATSRDYRTGGSDTQYF. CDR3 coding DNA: TGTGCCACCAGCAGAGATTATCGGACGGGAGGATCAGATACGCAGTATTTT.

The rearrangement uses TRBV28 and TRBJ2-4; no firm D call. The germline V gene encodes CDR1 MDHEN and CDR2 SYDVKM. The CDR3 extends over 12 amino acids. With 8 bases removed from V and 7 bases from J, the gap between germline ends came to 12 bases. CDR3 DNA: TGTGCCAGCTGTAGAGACCTTAACATTCAGTACTTC. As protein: CASCRDLNIQYF.

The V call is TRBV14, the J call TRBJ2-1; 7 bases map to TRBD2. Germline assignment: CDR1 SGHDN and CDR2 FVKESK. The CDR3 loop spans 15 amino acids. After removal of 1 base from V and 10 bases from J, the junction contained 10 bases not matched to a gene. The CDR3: CASSQGLAVSGEQFF. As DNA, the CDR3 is TGTGCCAGCAGCCAAGGGCTAGCGGTTTCGGGGGAGCAGTTCTTC. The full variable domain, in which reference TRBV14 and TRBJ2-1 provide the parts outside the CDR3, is EAGVTQFPSHSVIEKGQTVTLRCDPISGHDNLYWYRRVMGKEIKFLLHFVKESKQDESGMPNNRFLAERTGGTYSTLKVQPAELEDSGVYFCASSQGLAVSGEQFFGPGTRLTVL.

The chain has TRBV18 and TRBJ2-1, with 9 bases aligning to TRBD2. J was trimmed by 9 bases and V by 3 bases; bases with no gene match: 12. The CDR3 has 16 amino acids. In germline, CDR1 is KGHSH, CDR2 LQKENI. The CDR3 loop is CASSPPGLARGSEQFF. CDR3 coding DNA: TGTGCCAGCTCACCCCCGGGACTAGCCCGAGGGAGTGAGCAGTTCTTC.

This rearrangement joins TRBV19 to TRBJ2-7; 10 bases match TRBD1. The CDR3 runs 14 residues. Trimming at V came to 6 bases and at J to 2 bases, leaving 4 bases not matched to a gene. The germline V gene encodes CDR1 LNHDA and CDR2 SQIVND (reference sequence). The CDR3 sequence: CASRPGQGPYEQYF. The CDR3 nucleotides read TGTGCCAGTAGACCGGGACAGGGGCCCTACGAGCAGTACTTC.

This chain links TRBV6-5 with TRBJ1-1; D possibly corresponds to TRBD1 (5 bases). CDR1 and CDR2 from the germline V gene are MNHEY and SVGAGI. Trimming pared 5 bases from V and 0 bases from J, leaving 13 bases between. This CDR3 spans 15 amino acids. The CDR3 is CASSLRASLNTEAFF. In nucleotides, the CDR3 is TGTGCCAGCAGTCTCAGGGCGAGCTTGAACACTGAAGCTTTCTTT.

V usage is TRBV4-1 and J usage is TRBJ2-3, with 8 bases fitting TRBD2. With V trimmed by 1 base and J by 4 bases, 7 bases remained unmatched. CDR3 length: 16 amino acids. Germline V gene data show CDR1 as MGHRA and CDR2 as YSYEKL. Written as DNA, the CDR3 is TGCGCCAGCAGCCAAGTCTCCGCGGGAGGAGCAGATACGCAGTATTTT. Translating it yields CASSQVSAGGADTQYF.

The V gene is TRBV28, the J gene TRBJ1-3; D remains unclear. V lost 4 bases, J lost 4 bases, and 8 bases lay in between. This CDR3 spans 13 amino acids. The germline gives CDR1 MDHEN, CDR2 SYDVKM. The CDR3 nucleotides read TGTGCCAGCAGTTCCAAGATCGGAAACACCATATATTTT. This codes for CASSSKIGNTIYF.

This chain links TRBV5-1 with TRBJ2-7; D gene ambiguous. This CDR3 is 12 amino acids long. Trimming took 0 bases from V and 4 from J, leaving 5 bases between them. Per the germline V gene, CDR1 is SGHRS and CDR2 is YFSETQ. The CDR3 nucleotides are TGCGCCAGCAGCTTGGCGCCTTACGAGCAGTACTTC. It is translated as CASSLAPYEQYF.

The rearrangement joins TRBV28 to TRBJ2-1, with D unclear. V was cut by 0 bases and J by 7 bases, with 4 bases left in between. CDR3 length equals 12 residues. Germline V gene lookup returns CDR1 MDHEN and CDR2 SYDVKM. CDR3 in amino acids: CASSLWGNEQFF. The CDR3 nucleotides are TGTGCCAGCAGTTTATGGGGGAATGAGCAGTTCTTC.